The 9 T cell receptor beta chains below all came from one sample that was sequenced in a study of vaccination and CD4 T cells after COVID-19. The Oncomine TCR Beta short-read assay sequenced DNA from cultured CD4+ T cells. MiXCR was run by TCRdb on the PCR reads, yielding one entry per CDR3 protein. The sample contains 25,000 to 30,000 distinct CDR3 sequences, approximately 60% of which appear only once. No antigen has been identified for these receptors. Regarding treatment: approximately nine-day PBMC culture with coronavirus spike peptide pools or control peptides (ViraFEST assay). The sample was CD4+ T cells from blood, cultured in vitro, taken after SARS-CoV-2 vaccination. All receptors derive from a human donor who received a COVID-19 vaccine.

The rearrangement joins TRBV6-2 or TRBV6-3 to TRBJ1-2; TRBD1 agrees at 7 bases. The CDR3 is made up of 15 amino acids. Germline V gene sequence: CDR1 MNHEY, CDR2 SVGEGT. The junction had 9 bases not matched to a gene; V was cut back by 4 bases and J by 4 bases. This chain's CDR3 is CASSFKDRPGYGYTF. CDR3 nucleotides: TGTGCCAGCAGTTTTAAGGACAGGCCAGGCTATGGCTACACCTTC.

The gene calls are TRBV5-1 and TRBJ2-4, with D possibly matching TRBD1 (5 bases). The CDR3 runs 13 residues. V was trimmed by 0 bases and J by 9 bases, leaving 10 bases between them. Per the germline V gene, CDR1 is SGHRS and CDR2 is YFSETQ. Here the CDR3 reads CASSLDGASIQYF. The DNA of the CDR3 is TGCGCCAGCAGCTTGGATGGGGCGAGCATTCAGTACTTC.

Only a few counts were recorded for this clonotype. This chain joins TRBV7-2 and TRBJ1-2; the D gene is possibly TRBD1 (6 bases). The germline V gene has CDR1 SGHTA and CDR2 FQGNSA. The CDR3 covers 13 residues. Trimming stripped 2 bases from V and 7 bases from J, with 11 bases between. CDR3 in DNA: TGTGCCAGCAGCTTAACAGGGCTTGCTGGCTACACCTTC. It yields the protein CASSLTGLAGYTF.

This chain connects TRBV20-1 to TRBJ1-5; 7 bases agree with TRBD1. V shed 0 bases and J 0 bases; nucleotides not matched to a gene: 14. This CDR3 region has 19 residues. Germline CDR1 DFQATT, CDR2 SNEGSKA (reference sequence). The CDR3 here is CSARDPAGGGVYSNQPQHF. Written as DNA, the CDR3 is TGCAGTGCTAGAGATCCCGCAGGGGGGGGGGTATATAGCAATCAGCCCCAGCATTTT.

The chain has TRBV5-1 and TRBJ1-2, with D possibly TRBD1 on 6 matching bases. The germline V gene has CDR1 SGHRS and CDR2 YFSETQ. V shed 2 bases and J shed 8 bases, with 13 bases lying between them. The CDR3 sequence is 13 residues long. CDR3 DNA: TGCGCCAGCAGCTTATGGGGGGCGGAAGGCTACACCTTC. It codes for CASSLWGAEGYTF.

This clonotype appeared a few times. V is TRBV6-1 and J is TRBJ2-2, with D unresolved. This CDR3 spans 13 amino acids. Trimming left V 1 base short and J 7 bases short, with 7 bases between. The germline gives CDR1 MNHNS, CDR2 SASEGT. CDR3 bases: TGTGCCAGCAGTGAAGTTGCTGGCGGGGAGCTGTTTTTT. This sequence encodes CASSEVAGGELFF.

This rearrangement joins TRBV12-3 or TRBV12-4 to TRBJ2-3, with D uncertain. The V end was cut by 6 bases, the J end by 6 bases, with 7 bases between. This CDR3 spans 11 amino acids. CDR3 sequence reads: CASRIFDTQYF. CDR3 sequence (DNA): TGTGCCAGCAGGATATTCGATACGCAGTATTTT.

This clonotype was seen more than once but under ten times. This sequence joins TRBV20-1 and TRBJ1-2, with D perhaps matching TRBD1 (5 bases). In germline, CDR1 is DFQATT, CDR2 SNEGSKA (reference sequence). The ends were cut back, 3 bases at V and 8 bases at J, with 13 bases in the middle. The CDR3 contains 12 residues. DNA of the CDR3: TGCAGTGCTAGCACACCCGGGGGAGGCTACACCTTC. Amino acid sequence: CSASTPGGGYTF.

Only a few counts were recorded for this clonotype. The chain couples TRBV6-1 to TRBJ2-7, with TRBD1 matching over 10 bases. V shed 4 bases, J shed 3 bases, and the junction held 6 bases outside the gene matches. Germline V lookup: CDR1 MNHNS, CDR2 SASEGT. The CDR3 runs to 15 residues. In nucleotides, the CDR3 is TGTGCCAGCAGTGGGAGGACAGGGGGTATCTACGAGCAGTACTTC. This encodes CASSGRTGGIYEQYF.